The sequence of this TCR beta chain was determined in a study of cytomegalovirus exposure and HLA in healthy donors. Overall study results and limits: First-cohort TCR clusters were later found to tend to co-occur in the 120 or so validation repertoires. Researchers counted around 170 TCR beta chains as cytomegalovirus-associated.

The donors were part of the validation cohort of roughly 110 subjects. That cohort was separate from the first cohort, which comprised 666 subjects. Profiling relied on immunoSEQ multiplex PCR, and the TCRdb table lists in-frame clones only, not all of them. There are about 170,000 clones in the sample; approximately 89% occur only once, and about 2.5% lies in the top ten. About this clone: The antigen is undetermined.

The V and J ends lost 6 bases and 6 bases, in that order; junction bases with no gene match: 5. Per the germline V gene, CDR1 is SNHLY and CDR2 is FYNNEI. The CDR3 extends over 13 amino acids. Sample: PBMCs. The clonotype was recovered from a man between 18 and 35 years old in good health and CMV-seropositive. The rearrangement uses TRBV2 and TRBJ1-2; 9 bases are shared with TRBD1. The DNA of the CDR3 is TGTGCCAGCAGCGGGGACAGGGTCCATGGCTACACCTTC. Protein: CASSGDRVHGYTF. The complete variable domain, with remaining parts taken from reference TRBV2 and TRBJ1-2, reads EPEVTQTPSHQVTQMGQEVILRCVPISNHLYFYWYRQILGQKVEFLVSFYNNEISEKSEIFDDQFSVERPDGSNFTLKIRSTKLEDSAMYFCASSGDRVHGYTFGSGTRLTVV.